This record concerns one TCR beta chain sequence. The ends were cut back, 1 base at V and 6 bases at J, with 13 bases in the middle. Germline lookup yields CDR1 GTSNPN and CDR2 SVGIG (reference sequence). This CDR3 comprises 13 residues. The data were taken from a study of blood T cell repertoires in COVID-19. The wider study: Researchers got acute and convalescent COVID-19 samples from the United States, Italy and Spain. Nucleic acid was either cDNA or gDNA, and it came from T cells, B-cell-depleted T cells, or PBMCs.

As handled by the study authors: The assay estimated nucleated cells by amplifying reference gene primers. Produced via immunoSEQ multiplex PCR; TCRdb's table is partial and in-frame only. V, J and clone size were drawn from that table, and D and trimming were deduced from the DNA. The table records 160,000 or so clones, less than 90% of them present only once. The sequenced sample was peripheral blood. This TCR was sampled from a woman aged 70-85 years with acute or convalescent COVID-19. This sequence joins TRBV30 and TRBJ2-7; a possible D gene is TRBD1 (6 bases). In DNA, the CDR3 is TGTGCCTGGAGTGGGGGGCTAATGGGCGAGCAGTACTTC. As protein: CAWSGGLMGEQYF.